Below are 2 T cell receptor beta chains sequenced from a single sample in a study of blood T cell repertoires in COVID-19. Sequencing used immunoSEQ multiplex PCR; TCRdb keeps in-frame clones, though not all of them. The table has almost 500,000 clones, more than 85% seen once; the top ten hold approximately 8.3%. Sequenced sample: PBMCs or T cells enriched from blood (not recorded which). These receptors originate from a woman in her sixties or seventies who had recovered from COVID-19.

In this sample, this clone turned up once. V is TRBV5-8 and J is TRBJ2-3, with 8 positions matching TRBD1. Germline CDR1 and CDR2: SGHTS and YDEGEE. The CDR3 totals 15 residues. Trimming cost V 3 bases and J 1 base; bases outside gene matches: 4. CDR3 coding DNA: TGTGCCAGCAGCTGGACAGGGACAGGCACAGATACGCAGTATTTT. It specifies CASSWTGTGTDTQYF.

The V and J genes are TRBV3-1 (or the pseudogene TRBV3-2) and TRBJ2-1; 10 bases align to TRBD2. Germline CDR1 LGHDT, CDR2 YNNKEL (reference sequence). The V segment lost 1 base and the J segment 9 bases; nucleotides outside the gene matches: 12. The CDR3 length is 17 residues. The CDR3 here is CASSQGSLAGAWGEQFF. CDR3 coding DNA: TGTGCCAGCAGCCAAGGGAGCCTAGCGGGGGCCTGGGGTGAGCAGTTCTTC.